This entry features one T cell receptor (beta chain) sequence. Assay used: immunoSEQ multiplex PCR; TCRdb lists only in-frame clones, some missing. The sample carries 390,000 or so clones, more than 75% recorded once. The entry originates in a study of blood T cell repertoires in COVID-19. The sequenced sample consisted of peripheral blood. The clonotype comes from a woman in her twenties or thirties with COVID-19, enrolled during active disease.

CDR3 sequence reads: CASGAYRDEQFF. CDR3 sequence (DNA): TGTGCCAGCGGGGCCTACCGCGATGAGCAGTTCTTC. The chain is built from TRBV2 and TRBJ2-1; TRBD1 might be the D (5 bases). CDR3 length equals 12 residues. Between the trimmed V and J ends, which lost 8 bases and 8 bases, there was a span of 13 bases. Looked up from germline, CDR1 is SNHLY and CDR2 is FYNNEI.